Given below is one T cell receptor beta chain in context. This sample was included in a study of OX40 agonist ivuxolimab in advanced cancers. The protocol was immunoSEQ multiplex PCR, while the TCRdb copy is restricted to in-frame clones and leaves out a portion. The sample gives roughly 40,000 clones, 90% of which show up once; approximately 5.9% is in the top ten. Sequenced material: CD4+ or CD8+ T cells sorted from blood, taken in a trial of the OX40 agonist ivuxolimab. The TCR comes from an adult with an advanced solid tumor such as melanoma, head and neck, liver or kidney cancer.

The CDR3 region is CASSPLSDTYEQYF. CDR3 coding DNA: TGTGCCAGCTCACCGTTGAGCGACACCTACGAGCAGTACTTC. The chain combines TRBV18 with TRBJ2-7, with D unresolved. Germline V CDR1 and CDR2: KGHSH, LQKENI. Trimming took off 3 bases at V and 2 bases at J, with 11 bases between the two ends. The CDR3 has 14 residues.